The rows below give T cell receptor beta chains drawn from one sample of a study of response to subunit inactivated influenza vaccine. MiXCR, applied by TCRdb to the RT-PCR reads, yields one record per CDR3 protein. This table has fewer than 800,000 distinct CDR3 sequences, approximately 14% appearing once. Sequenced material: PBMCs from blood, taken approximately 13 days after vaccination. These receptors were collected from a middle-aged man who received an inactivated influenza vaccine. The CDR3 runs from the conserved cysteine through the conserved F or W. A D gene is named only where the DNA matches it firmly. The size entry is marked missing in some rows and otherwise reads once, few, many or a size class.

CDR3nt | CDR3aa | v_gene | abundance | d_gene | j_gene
TGTGCCAGCAGCCGGACAGGGAATGGAAACACCATATATTTT | CASSRTGNGNTIYF | TRBV7-9 | - | TRBD1 | TRBJ1-3
TGTGCCAGCAGTTTACAGGGCTCCTCTGGGGCCAACGTCCTGACTTTC | CASSLQGSSGANVLTF | TRBV2 | - | - | TRBJ2-6
TGTGCCAGCAGTGCTGCCGACAGGGGGCGAGACATTCAGTACTTC | CASSAADRGRDIQYF | TRBV2 | - | TRBD1 | TRBJ2-4
TGTGCCAGCAGCCTCAAAAGTAGCACTGAAGCTTTCTTT | CASSLKSSTEAFF | TRBV7-9 | few | - | TRBJ1-1
TGTGCCAGCAGCTCGTCTACCAGCAATCAGCCCCAGCATTTT | CASSSSTSNQPQHF | TRBV5-6 | few | - | TRBJ1-5
TGTGCCAGCAGTTCCCGGGAACAGGTTTACGAGCAGTACTTC | CASSSREQVYEQYF | TRBV28 | - | - | TRBJ2-7
TGCAGCGTTGAAGGGTCAGTGCCCGACCCTCGCCCCTTGGTGTACAATGAGCAGTTCTTC | CSVEGSVPDPRPLVYNEQFF | TRBV29-1 | - | - | TRBJ2-1
TGTGCCAGCAGCGACCCCACTAGGATCATCGGGGAGCTGTTTTTT | CASSDPTRIIGELFF | TRBV2 | few | - | TRBJ2-2
TGCGCCAGCAGTTACATCCCACTAGGCTCTGGGGCCAACGTCCTGACTTTC | CASSYIPLGSGANVLTF | TRBV5-1 | - | - | TRBJ2-6
TGTGCCAGCAGGACCTTGCGGCACCCTGAGCAGTTCTTC | CASRTLRHPEQFF | TRBV11-2 | few | - | TRBJ2-1
TGTGCCAGCAGCAGAATAGGGGGTTCTAACGAAAAACTGTTTTTT | CASSRIGGSNEKLFF | TRBV12-3/TRBV12-4 | - | - | TRBJ1-4
TGCGCCAGCAGCCAAGATTCTCCGGGGGGTGTACGCGAAAAACTGTTTTTT | CASSQDSPGGVREKLFF | TRBV4-3 | few | - | TRBJ1-4
TGCGCCAGCAGCTTGGAGCCAAGGCACCCTCAGCCCCAGCATTTT | CASSLEPRHPQPQHF | TRBV5-1 | - | - | TRBJ1-5
TGCGCCAGCAGCTTGCTAGCGGGAGCTGGCTACGAGCAGTACTTC | CASSLLAGAGYEQYF | TRBV5-1 | many | TRBD2 | TRBJ2-7
TGCAGTGCCCCTGCCCTAGCGGGAGGGCCTCTAGAGCAGTTCTTC | CSAPALAGGPLEQFF | TRBV20-1 | - | TRBD2 | TRBJ2-1
TGTGCCAGCAGTTACTCGGCGGGAGGAGGGCCCCAGCATTTT | CASSYSAGGGPQHF | TRBV6-2/TRBV6-3 | - | - | TRBJ1-5
TGTGCCAGCAGCTTAGGACAGCAATCCGAGCAGTACTTC | CASSLGQQSEQYF | TRBV7-2 | few | - | TRBJ2-7
TGCAGTGCTAGAGATTTGAGATGGGGAACTAATGAAAAACTGTTTTTT | CSARDLRWGTNEKLFF | TRBV20-1 | - | - | TRBJ1-4
TGTGCCAGCAGTTACTCGACTAGCGGGGGGGCAGATACGCAGTATTTT | CASSYSTSGGADTQYF | TRBV6-2/TRBV6-3 | few | TRBD2 | TRBJ2-3
TGTGCCAGTAGTATGGATAGGGTGGCCACCGGGGAGCTGTTTTTT | CASSMDRVATGELFF | TRBV19 | - | - | TRBJ2-2
TGTGCCAGCAGTTTAATCGGGGGAGCGAGTACCGGGGAGCTGTTTTTT | CASSLIGGASTGELFF | TRBV27 | - | - | TRBJ2-2
TGCGCCAGCAGCCAAGAGCCGATCCAGAGGGGGGAGGATGAAAAACTGTTTTTT | CASSQEPIQRGEDEKLFF | TRBV4-1 | few | - | TRBJ1-4
TGTGCCAGCAGGAGCGAGGGGACGAGCTCCTACGAGCAGTACTTT | CASRSEGTSSYEQYF | TRBV7-9 | - | - | TRBJ2-7
TGTGCCAGCAGCACCCCCGAGGGCAGGGGAGTTACCGGGGAGCTGTTTTTT | CASSTPEGRGVTGELFF | TRBV7-6 | - | - | TRBJ2-2
TGCGCCAGCAGCCAAGGATGGTCGGAGAACACCGGGGAGCTGTTTTTT | CASSQGWSENTGELFF | TRBV4-3 | few | - | TRBJ2-2
TGTGCCAGCAGCCAGCAGGGGTCCGGGGGTGATACGCAGTATTTT | CASSQQGSGGDTQYF | TRBV6-2/TRBV6-3 | - | - | TRBJ2-3
TGTGCCAGCAGTTTCCGGGGAGGCCAAGAGACCCAGTACTTC | CASSFRGGQETQYF | TRBV12-3/TRBV12-4 | many | - | TRBJ2-5
TGTGCCATCAGCCATACCTCCTACGAGCAGTACTTC | CAISHTSYEQYF | TRBV10-3 | few | - | TRBJ2-7